The T cell receptor (beta chain) described here comes from a study of PD-1 blockade in classical Hodgkin lymphoma. The sample's time point: cycle 4 day 1 (C4D1), after less than 7 weeks of nivolumab. Each of the patients experienced relapse following autologous stem cell transplantation, and their brentuximab vedotin exposure differed. Repertoires were generated with immunoSEQ multiplex PCR, while TCRdb's copy carries only in-frame clones and drops some. The sample records 25,000 to 35,000 clones, over 75% being singletons. Sequencing was performed on peripheral blood mononuclear cells (PBMCs), taken before the fourth cycle of nivolumab. This clonotype originated in a human donor with classical Hodgkin lymphoma.

Here the CDR3 reads CASGLTDTQYF. The CDR3 nucleotides read TGTGCCAGCGGACTCACAGATACGCAGTATTTT. The chain is built from TRBV5-8 and TRBJ2-3; D might be TRBD2 (5 bases). The CDR3 extends over 11 amino acids. The germline gives CDR1 SGHTS, CDR2 YDEGEE. The V and J ends lost 7 bases and 2 bases respectively, with 5 bases between them.